This TCR beta chain was found in a study of blood T cell repertoires in COVID-19. Background on the study: Samples taken during acute and convalescent COVID-19 were collected in the United States, Italy and Spain. PBMCs, B-cell-depleted T cells, or T cells provided the cDNA or gDNA that made up the material.

Between the trimmed V and J ends, which lost 6 bases and 1 base, there was a span of 22 bases. The V gene's germline CDR1 is SEHNR and CDR2 FQNEAQ (reference sequence). The CDR3 contains 18 residues. Study processing details: Nucleated cell counts were estimated from reference gene primer amplification. Profiling relied on immunoSEQ multiplex PCR, and the TCRdb table lists in-frame clones only, not all of them. The D gene and trimming were derived from the DNA, and the V and J assignments and clone size from that table. The sample gives about 56,000 clones, 70% to 90% of which show up once; around 20% is in the top ten.

This TCR was sampled from a human donor in a cohort sampled during active COVID-19. The chain combines TRBV7-9 with TRBJ1-5, with D hard to call. Sequenced material: peripheral blood. DNA of the CDR3: TGTGCCAGCAGTTATTACCAAAGACCGACTATGAGCAATCAGCCCCAGCATTTT. Protein product: CASSYYQRPTMSNQPQHF.